This entry is about one T cell receptor (beta chain). What it binds is not known. This may arise from a read error, as a much more abundant clone is one base away. MiXCR, applied by TCRdb to the multiplex PCR reads, yields one record per CDR3 protein. Of around 130,000 distinct CDR3 sequences detected, about 20% appear once; the ten largest clones hold about 2.2%. The data were obtained in a study of breast tumors, draining lymph nodes, adjacent tissues. General study results and limits: Findings are consistent with lymph node origin and intratumoral expansion of most tumor T cells. Tumor repertoires ranked between lymph nodes and nontumor tissue in diversity, with V and J gene preferences.

Breast cancer patients provided tissue from their axillary draining lymph nodes. CDR1 and CDR2 from the germline V gene are MNHEY and SMNVEV (reference sequence). The ends were cut back, 8 bases at V and 5 bases at J, with 16 bases in the middle. The CDR3 spans 13 residues. The rearrangement uses TRBV27 and TRBJ2-7, with a possible D match to TRBD1 (5 bases). This TCR derives from a female donor with breast cancer. Some clones in this sample may be carry-over from other donors' samples. The sequenced sample was axillary lymph node tissue. The CDR3 loop reads CASAATGFNEQYF. The CDR3, as DNA: TGTGCCAGCGCGGCAACAGGATTTAACGAGCAGTACTTC.